This is a list of T cell receptor beta chains from one sample in a study of human T cells and chemical hapten exposure. MiXCR, applied by TCRdb to the RACE reads, yields one record per CDR3 protein. Of roughly 140,000 distinct CDR3 sequences in the sample, about 11% were seen once. Sample: whole blood, taken in connection with sensitization to the hapten diphenylcyclopropenone (DPC). The source is a woman aged 50 to 65 with alopecia areata. Some clones in this sample may be carry-over from other donors' samples. The CDR3 runs from the conserved cysteine through the conserved F or W. A D gene is named only where the DNA matches it firmly. Some rows mark clone size as missing; the rest say once, few, many or name a class of expanded clone.

>NA|many|TRBJ2-5|TRBV5-1
TGCGCCAGCAGCCCGGCGGTGGGGGGCACAGAGACCCAGTACTTC
CASSPAVGGTETQYF
>NA|many|TRBJ1-5|TRBV12-3/TRBV12-4
TGTGCCAGCAGCCCCAGTAAGGGCAGGGATCAGCCCCAGCATTTT
CASSPSKGRDQPQHF
>NA|many|TRBJ2-4|TRBV7-6
TGTGCCAGCAGCCGGGCAGAAGGTCGGGAGCAGTACTTC
CASSRAEGREQYF
>TRBD2|NA|TRBJ2-3|TRBV5-1
TGCGCCAGCAGCTTGGCTGGACTAGCGGGTTCCACAGATACGCAGTATTTT
CASSLAGLAGSTDTQYF
>NA|NA|TRBJ2-7|TRBV7-2
TGTGCCAGCAGCTTAGCTAGCGGTCCCTACGAGCAGTACTTC
CASSLASGPYEQYF
>NA|NA|TRBJ1-1|TRBV27
TGTGCCAGCAGACCGATCCTCCGCCGGACAGACACTGAAGCTTTCTTT
CASRPILRRTDTEAFF
>NA|NA|TRBJ1-3|TRBV29-1
TGCAGCGTTGAGGACTCTGGAAACACCATATATTTT
CSVEDSGNTIYF
>NA|NA|TRBJ2-7|TRBV14
TGTGCCAGCAGCCCAACCCCCTGGGAGCAGTACTTC
CASSPTPWEQYF
>TRBD2|NA|TRBJ2-7|TRBV3-1
TGTGCCAGCAGACCTACTAGCGGGAGCTCCTACGAGCAGTACTTC
CASRPTSGSSYEQYF
>TRBD1|NA|TRBJ1-5|TRBV24-1
TGTGCCACCAGTCAACAGGGGGTCCATCAGCCCCAGCATTTT
CATSQQGVHQPQHF
>TRBD1|many|TRBJ2-1|TRBV29-1
TGCAGCGTTAACAGGGACAGTGATGAGCAGTTCTTC
CSVNRDSDEQFF
>TRBD1|NA|TRBJ2-7|TRBV6-5
TGTGCCAGCAGCCAGGGACAGACATATGCCTACGAGCAGTACTTC
CASSQGQTYAYEQYF
>NA|many|TRBJ1-6|TRBV11-2
TGTGCCAGCAGCTTCTCCACCCAACCTAAACACTTT
CASSFSTQPKHF
>NA|NA|TRBJ2-2|TRBV6-2/TRBV6-3
TGTGCCAGCAGTGATCCCCCGGGGCCCGGGGAGCTGTTTTTT
CASSDPPGPGELFF
>NA|many|TRBJ1-1|TRBV5-1
TGCGCCAGCAGGTCAGGGAGACGGGCCGCCACTGAAGCTTTCTTT
CASRSGRRAATEAFF
>NA|few|TRBJ2-2|TRBV3-1
TGTGCCAGCAGCTTTGGAGGGCAGCGGCCCGGGGAGCTGTTTTTT
CASSFGGQRPGELFF
>TRBD1|many|TRBJ1-2|TRBV24-1
TGTGCCACCAGTGACGCGACAGGGCCCTATGGCTACACCTTC
CATSDATGPYGYTF
>NA|NA|TRBJ2-2|TRBV11-2
TGTGCCAGCAGCTTGGGGACTTTTAACACCGGGGAGCTGTTTTTT
CASSLGTFNTGELFF
>NA|few|TRBJ2-3|TRBV6-5
TGTGCCAGCAGTTACCGGACTAGCACAGATACGCAGTATTTT
CASSYRTSTDTQYF